These 18 T cell receptor beta chains were all obtained from the same sample, sequenced in a study of blood T cells in healthy people across ages. Using a J-beta primer mix together with a sample-barcoded 5' primer, a second PCR was run for roughly 7 to 12 cycles. TCRdb re-called the 5' RACE reads through MiXCR, storing one row per CDR3 protein. The sample shows 800,000 to 950,000 distinct CDR3 sequences, about 44% of them seen only once. The sample comprised blood. The receptor set was obtained from a man aged 30 to 45 in good health.

A word on this clonotype: The missing conserved phenylalanine or tryptophan at the end of this CDR3 makes a read error likely. DNA for the CDR3: TGTGCCAGCAGTTCGTTCGGCTCACGGAGTCGGGAGACCCAGTACTCC. The encoded protein is CASSSFGSRSRETQYS. The chain links TRBV12-3 or TRBV12-4 to TRBJ2-5; D remains ambiguous. V was shortened by 4 bases and J by 5 bases, with 20 bases between the two germline ends. CDR3 size: 16 residues.

The chain recombines TRBV4-1 with TRBJ1-4, with D hard to call. The germline V gene has CDR1 MGHRA and CDR2 YSYEKL. CDR3 length equals 16 residues. Trimming cost V 3 bases and J 3 bases, with 14 bases left between them. The CDR3 here is CASSQVLGAANEKLFF. Here the CDR3 DNA reads TGCGCCAGCAGCCAGGTTTTGGGTGCGGCTAATGAAAAACTGTTTTTT.

This clonotype was detected ten times or more. The chain uses TRBV4-2 and TRBJ2-3, with D perhaps matching TRBD1 (6 bases). Trimming left V 3 bases short and J 0 bases short, with 16 bases between. The CDR3 runs 17 residues. Germline lookup yields CDR1 LGHNA and CDR2 YNFKEQ. The CDR3 here is CASSHQGIGGSTDTQYF. Here the CDR3 DNA reads TGTGCCAGCAGCCACCAGGGAATAGGGGGTAGCACAGATACGCAGTATTTT.

V usage is TRBV28 and J usage is TRBJ1-2; 8 nucleotides align to TRBD1. This CDR3 is 13 amino acids long. The ends lost 7 bases at V and 7 bases at J; junction bases unmatched: 8. From germline, CDR1 is MDHEN and CDR2 SYDVKM. In DNA form, the CDR3 reads TGTGCCAGCACCGCACAGGGGGTGTGTGGCTACACCTTC. Protein sequence: CASTAQGVCGYTF.

The chain links TRBV28 to TRBJ2-7; the D gene is possibly TRBD1 (5 bases). In germline, CDR1 is MDHEN, CDR2 SYDVKM. The CDR3 runs to 12 residues. The V and J ends lost 8 bases and 2 bases respectively, with 10 bases between them. This CDR3 is CASGRETYEQYF. The CDR3 region has the DNA TGTGCCAGCGGCAGGGAAACCTACGAGCAGTACTTC.

This clonotype has only one observation. This rearrangement joins TRBV29-1 to TRBJ2-4, with D perhaps given as TRBD1 or TRBD2 (5 bases each). V dropped 6 bases and J dropped 9 bases, with 18 bases sitting between them. The germline V gene encodes CDR1 SQVTM and CDR2 ANQGSEA. This CDR3 is built from 13 residues. CDR3 DNA: TGCAGCGTCGGGGACCGCCTAGGCGGCATTCAGTACTTC. Translation: CSVGDRLGGIQYF.

The chain recombines TRBV7-9 with TRBJ2-1, with D unresolved. The CDR3 runs 15 residues. Trimming shortened V by 5 bases and J by 1 base, and 12 bases separated the two germline ends. Germline V gene lookup returns CDR1 SEHNR and CDR2 FQNEAQ (reference sequence). CDR3 in DNA: TGTGCCAGCAGCGTTAGAGGCCAATCCTACAATGAGCAGTTCTTC. This codes for CASSVRGQSYNEQFF.

Only a few counts were recorded for this clonotype. The genes are TRBV4-1 and TRBJ1-5; 8 bases align to TRBD1. Germline V CDR1 and CDR2: MGHRA, YSYEKL. Germline trimming cut 0 bases from V and 5 bases from J; bases unmatched to any gene: 6. The CDR3 length is 16 residues. CDR3 in amino acids: CASSQDRNRGYQPQHF. The CDR3 coding sequence is TGCGCCAGCAGCCAAGATCGGAACAGGGGGTATCAGCCCCAGCATTTT.

The J gene is TRBJ1-2, the V gene TRBV12-3 or TRBV12-4; 7 nucleotides agree with TRBD1. Germline trimming cut 8 bases from V and 4 bases from J; bases unmatched to any gene: 19. CDR3 length equals 17 residues. The CDR3 DNA is TGTGCCAGCTTAGGGGAGGGTGGGACAGAAAATTTCTATGGCTACACCTTC. Translating gives CASLGEGGTENFYGYTF.

The chain combines TRBV5-1 with TRBJ2-7; D may match TRBD1 or TRBD2 (5 bases each). The V gene lost 7 bases and the J gene lost 1 base, with 15 bases spanning the gap. Germline V gene data show CDR1 as SGHRS and CDR2 as YFSETQ. The CDR3 length is 14 residues. CDR3 DNA sequence: TGCGCCAGCCTTGACCGGGACGGATCCTACGAGCAGTACTTC. The encoded protein is CASLDRDGSYEQYF.

This clonotype was recorded a few times. The chain has TRBV3-1 and TRBJ1-1; no definite D call. Germline V lookup: CDR1 LGHDT, CDR2 YNNKEL (reference sequence). The V and J ends lost 2 bases and 4 bases respectively, with 11 bases between them. The CDR3 spans 14 residues. The CDR3 here is CASSQTNFGTEAFF. In DNA, the CDR3 is TGTGCCAGCAGCCAAACCAATTTCGGCACTGAAGCTTTCTTT.

This clonotype was counted between two and nine times. The DNA of the CDR3 is TGCGCCAGCAGCTTGAACTTAGGTGCGGGAGGCTACACCTTC. Translated: CASSLNLGAGGYTF. The chain carries TRBV5-1 and TRBJ1-2; D uncertain. V shed 1 base and J shed 8 bases, with 15 bases lying between them. Germline assignment: CDR1 SGHRS and CDR2 YFSETQ. This CDR3 region has 14 residues.

This clonotype turned up a few times. The chain has TRBV7-9 and TRBJ2-5, with TRBD1 identical over 7 bases. J lost 3 bases, V lost 2 bases, and 9 bases had no gene match. The germline V gene has CDR1 SEHNR and CDR2 FQNEAQ (reference sequence). This CDR3 has 16 residues. CDR3 DNA: TGTGCCAGCAGCTTACGAGGGGGCGCCTTCGAAGAGACCCAGTACTTC. It yields the protein CASSLRGGAFEETQYF. The full variable domain, completed using reference TRBV7-9 and TRBJ2-5, is DTGVSQNPRHKITKRGQNVTFRCDPISEHNRLYWYRQTLGQGPEFLTYFQNEAQLEKSRLLSDRFSAERPKGSFSTLEIQRTEQGDSAMYLCASSLRGGAFEETQYFGPGTRLLVL.

V usage is TRBV20-1 and J usage is TRBJ2-3, with TRBD2 matching over 7 bases. Trimming took 3 bases from V and 2 from J; bases not matched to a gene: 14. Germline CDR1 reads DFQATT; CDR2 reads SNEGSKA (reference sequence). This CDR3 has 17 residues. The CDR3 nucleotides read TGCAGTGCTAGTCAGCGAGCGGGGAAACACACCACAGATACGCAGTATTTT. Its translation is CSASQRAGKHTTDTQYF.

The J gene is TRBJ1-1, the V gene TRBV4-3; D gene unclear. This CDR3 region has 15 residues. Germline V gene lookup returns CDR1 LGHNA and CDR2 YSLEER. V dropped 0 bases and J dropped 0 bases, with 8 bases sitting between them. The CDR3 nucleotides read TGCGCCAGCAGCCAAGAAACCAGCCTGAACACTGAAGCTTTCTTT. This translates into CASSQETSLNTEAFF.

The J gene is TRBJ2-1, the V gene TRBV12-3 or TRBV12-4; D uncertain. The V and J ends lost 5 bases and 5 bases respectively, with 13 bases between them. The CDR3 extends over 14 amino acids. CDR3 sequence: CASSGVGVDNEQFF. DNA of the CDR3: TGTGCCAGCAGTGGGGTGGGTGTGGACAATGAGCAGTTCTTC.

This chain connects TRBV7-2 to TRBJ2-1; D possibly corresponds to TRBD2 (5 bases). The ends were cut back, 5 bases at V and 10 bases at J, with 15 bases in the middle. This CDR3 region has 13 residues. In germline, CDR1 is SGHTA, CDR2 FQGNSA. CDR3 DNA sequence: TGTGCCAGCAGCGCCCAGCCGGGCGGGGAGCAGTTCTTC. Protein sequence: CASSAQPGGEQFF.

The V call is TRBV18, the J call TRBJ2-7; the D call may be TRBD1 or TRBD2 (5 bases each). The ends were cut back, 5 bases at V and 7 bases at J, with 15 bases in the middle. This CDR3 spans 13 amino acids. Looked up from germline, CDR1 is KGHSH and CDR2 is LQKENI. CDR3 nucleotide sequence: TGTGCCAGCTCATCGAGCCCAGGGAGTGAGCAGTACTTC. Translation: CASSSSPGSEQYF.